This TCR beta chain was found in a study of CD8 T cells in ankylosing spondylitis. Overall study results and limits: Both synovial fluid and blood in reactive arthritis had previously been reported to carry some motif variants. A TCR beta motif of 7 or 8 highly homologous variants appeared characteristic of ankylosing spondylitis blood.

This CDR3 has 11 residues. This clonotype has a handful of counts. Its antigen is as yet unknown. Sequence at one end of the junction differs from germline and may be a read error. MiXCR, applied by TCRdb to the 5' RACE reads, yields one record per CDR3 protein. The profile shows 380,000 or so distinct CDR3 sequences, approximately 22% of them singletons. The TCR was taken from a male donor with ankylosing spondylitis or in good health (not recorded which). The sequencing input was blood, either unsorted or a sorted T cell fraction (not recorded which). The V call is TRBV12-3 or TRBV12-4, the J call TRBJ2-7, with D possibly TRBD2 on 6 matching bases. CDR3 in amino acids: CASSGGTLRHF. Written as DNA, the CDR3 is TGTGCCAGCAGTGGGGGGACCCTCCGGCACTTC.